The entry that follows covers one T cell receptor beta chain sequence. The data derive from a study of cytomegalovirus exposure and HLA in healthy donors. Researchers ran the PCR with 60 Vbeta and 13 Jbeta primers. Repertoires were generated with immunoSEQ multiplex PCR, while TCRdb's copy carries only in-frame clones and drops some. The sample shows 150,000 or so clones, around 76% of them seen only once. Germline V lookup: CDR1 SEHNR, CDR2 FQNEAQ (reference sequence). The CDR3 totals 14 residues. V shed 4 bases and J 5 bases; nucleotides not matched to a gene: 5. This sequence joins TRBV7-9 and TRBJ2-7; 10 nucleotides agree with TRBD2. The sequence was obtained from a man aged 40-50 years in good health and CMV-seronegative. Source material: PBMCs. CDR3 sequence: CASSSSGRGNEQYF. The CDR3 DNA reads as TGTGCCAGCAGCTCCAGCGGGAGGGGGAACGAGCAGTACTTC.